A selection of T cell receptor beta chains follows, all from one sample in a study of OX40 agonist ivuxolimab in advanced cancers. Sequenced by immunoSEQ multiplex PCR; TCRdb stores in-frame clones only, minus some. The table shows tens of thousands of clones, with under 90% occurring only once. The sequenced sample was CD4+ or CD8+ T cells sorted from blood, obtained in a trial of the OX40 agonist ivuxolimab. These receptors were taken from an adult with an advanced solid tumor such as melanoma, head and neck, liver or kidney cancer. The CDR3 runs from the conserved cysteine through the conserved F or W. The D gene is left open where the match is weak. Rows give clone size only sometimes, using once, few, many, or a class for an expanded clone.

D	V	size	J	DNA	CDR3
NA	TRBV12-2	NA	TRBJ1-1	TGTGCAAGTCGCCCCCAACGGAGATACACTGAAGCTTTCTTT	CASRPQRRYTEAFF
NA	TRBV5-1	NA	TRBJ2-2	TGCGCCAGCAGCTCCACTAGAATCACCGGGGAGCTGTTTTTT	CASSSTRITGELFF
NA	TRBV19	NA	TRBJ2-7	TGTGCCAGCAGTAACCGAAACATTGGGGAGCAGTACTTC	CASSNRNIGEQYF
TRBD1	TRBV5-4	NA	TRBJ1-6	TGTGCCAGCAGCTCAGCGACAGGGAATTCACCCCTCCACTTT	CASSSATGNSPLHF
NA	TRBV4-2	once	TRBJ1-4	TGTGCCAGCAGCCCTAGATTGTTGACTAATGAAAAACTGTTTTTT	CASSPRLLTNEKLFF
NA	TRBV28	once	TRBJ1-4	TGTGCCAGCAGTTTACCGGCCAGGGGTGAAAAACTGTTTTTT	CASSLPARGEKLFF
NA	TRBV4-1	NA	TRBJ2-2	TGCGCCAGCAGCCAGGGAGGAAGGGGGTCCGGGGAGCTGTTTTTT	CASSQGGRGSGELFF
TRBD1	TRBV2	once	TRBJ1-1	TGTGCCAGCATCAAATCATTCGACAGGGCTAAAATGAACACTGAAGCTTTCTTT	CASIKSFDRAKMNTEAFF
TRBD1	TRBV6-1	medium-sized	TRBJ2-1	TGTGCCAGCAGGACAGGGGAATACAATGAGCAGTTCTTC	CASRTGEYNEQFF
NA	TRBV19	NA	TRBJ2-1	TGTGCCAGTAGTACCCACAGGGCCGGTGAGCAGTTCTTC	CASSTHRAGEQFF
NA	TRBV18	NA	TRBJ1-2	TGTGCCAGCTCACTCCAGACAGGTAGTGGCTACACCTTC	CASSLQTGSGYTF
NA	TRBV7-9	NA	TRBJ1-2	TGTGCCAGCAGCTTAGAGGTGGAAAATGGCTACACCTTC	CASSLEVENGYTF
NA	TRBV9	NA	TRBJ2-1	TGTGCCAGCAGCGAGGAGCAGCGAACCAATGAGCAGTTCTTC	CASSEEQRTNEQFF
NA	TRBV5-4	NA	TRBJ1-6	TGTGCCAGCAGCTTGGCGGGATCTAGTAATTCACCCCTCCACTTT	CASSLAGSSNSPLHF
TRBD2	TRBV4-2	NA	TRBJ2-5	TGTGCCAGCAGCCGTCCTGGCGGGGGTATTGAGACCCAGTACTTC	CASSRPGGGIETQYF
NA	TRBV7-7	NA	TRBJ2-5	TGTGCCAGCAGCCCAGGGGGGGTCCCAGGGACCCAGTACTTC	CASSPGGVPGTQYF